Below, 15 T cell receptor beta chains from the same sample are listed, as sequenced in a study of control samples from healthy donors and cancer patients. The table came from immunoSEQ multiplex PCR; TCRdb's copy has only in-frame clones and leaves some out. The top ten hold about 12% of the sample, which has 120,000 or so clones, around 87% seen once. Sequencing input: blood. These TCRs come from a man younger than 45 in good health.

This chain joins TRBV25-1 and TRBJ1-6; the D gene is possibly TRBD1 (5 bases). Germline V lookup: CDR1 MGHDK, CDR2 SYGVNS. The CDR3 length is 14 residues. V was clipped by 4 bases and J by 3 bases, with 7 bases between them. CDR3 coding DNA: TGTGCCAGCAGTGGGACATTCTATAATTCACCCCTCCACTTT. Encoded protein: CASSGTFYNSPLHF.

The chain couples TRBV5-8 to TRBJ1-2; TRBD1 is a possible D gene (5 bases). In germline, CDR1 is SGHTS, CDR2 YDEGEE. V was clipped by 7 bases and J by 7 bases, with 17 bases between them. The length of the CDR3 is 13 residues. In DNA form, the CDR3 reads TGTGCCAGCGGCCTCGGGGGGAGCTCTGGCTACACCTTC. Encoded protein: CASGLGGSSGYTF.

The chain employs TRBV3-1 (or the pseudogene TRBV3-2) and TRBJ1-5; a weak D match, TRBD1 (6 bases). V was cut by 0 bases and J by 6 bases, with 12 bases left in between. Germline CDR1 LGHDT, CDR2 YNNKEL (reference sequence). The CDR3 contains 15 residues. CDR3 loop: CASSQDGGRGQPQHF. The CDR3 DNA sequence: TGTGCCAGCAGCCAAGATGGGGGGCGAGGTCAGCCCCAGCATTTT.

V is TRBV2 and J is TRBJ1-5, with TRBD1 matching over 7 bases. V was clipped by 10 bases and J by 1 base; unmatched bases: 7. The CDR3 is 14 amino acids. Germline V gene sequence: CDR1 SNHLY, CDR2 FYNNEI. As DNA, the CDR3 is TGTGCCATCACACAGGGGAACAGCAATCAGCCCCAGCATTTT. It specifies CAITQGNSNQPQHF. Full variable domain (outside the CDR3, taken from reference TRBV2 and TRBJ1-5): EPEVTQTPSHQVTQMGQEVILRCVPISNHLYFYWYRQILGQKVEFLVSFYNNEISEKSEIFDDQFSVERPDGSNFTLKIRSTKLEDSAMYFCAITQGNSNQPQHFGDGTRLSIL.

The chain recombines TRBV10-2 with TRBJ1-6; no reliable D call. The germline gives CDR1 WSHSY, CDR2 SAAADI. The CDR3 extends over 17 amino acids. The V and J ends lost 4 bases and 6 bases respectively, with 19 bases between them. For the CDR3, the DNA is TGCGCCAGCAGTGCCATCACGAACCTCCGGGGTAATTCACCCCTCCACTTT. Its translation is CASSAITNLRGNSPLHF.

The table lists this clone with a few counts. The chain recombines TRBV6-5 with TRBJ1-4; 8 bases are shared with TRBD1. This CDR3 region has 15 residues. The V gene end was trimmed by 6 bases and the J gene end by 3 bases; junction bases not matched to a gene: 6. Germline CDR1 and CDR2: MNHEY and SVGAGI. CDR3 DNA: TGTGCCAGCAGACCGGGGACAGGATCTAATGAAAAACTGTTTTTT. Translating it yields CASRPGTGSNEKLFF.

The CDR3 DNA is TGTGCCAGCAGCATTAGCGGGGGGGATGAGCAGTACTTC. Its protein product is CASSISGGDEQYF. The chain carries TRBV7-9 and TRBJ2-7, with 11 bases fitting TRBD2. Germline CDR1 is SEHNR and CDR2 is FQNEAQ (reference sequence). V was pared by 5 bases and J by 7 bases, with 4 bases of the junction left unmatched. The CDR3 consists of 13 residues.

The genes are TRBV7-2 and TRBJ1-2, with 10 bases identical to TRBD1. Germline V gene lookup returns CDR1 SGHTA and CDR2 FQGNSA. Trimming removed 3 bases from V and 3 bases from J; junction bases left unmatched: 10. This CDR3 region has 17 residues. CDR3 amino acids: CASSFPGTGARYYGYTF. CDR3 nucleotide sequence: TGTGCCAGCAGCTTTCCCGGGACAGGGGCCCGGTACTATGGCTACACCTTC.

The V call is TRBV5-4, the J call TRBJ2-3, with D perhaps matching TRBD1 or TRBD2 (5 bases each). The V end lost 2 bases, the J end lost 2 bases, and 15 bases lay between the germline ends. The V gene's germline CDR1 is SGHNT and CDR2 YYREEE (reference sequence). This CDR3 is built from 16 residues. CDR3 DNA sequence: TGTGCCAGCAGCTTCACCGGGACGGTTATCACAGATACGCAGTATTTT. Its translation: CASSFTGTVITDTQYF.

This sequence joins TRBV10-3 and TRBJ2-3; D gene uncertain. The CDR3 length is 12 residues. Germline V gives CDR1 ENHRY, CDR2 SYGVKD. Trimming removed 4 bases from V and 1 base from J, with 3 bases in between. This chain's CDR3 is CAISVGTDTQYF. The CDR3 nucleotides read TGTGCCATCAGTGTTGGCACAGATACGCAGTATTTT.

Points on this clone: An end of the junction does not agree with germline; a read error may underlie this. The chain couples TRBV9 to TRBJ2-3; TRBD1 might be the D (6 bases). CDR3 length: 14 amino acids. From germline, CDR1 is SGDLS and CDR2 YYNGEE. CDR3 coding DNA: TGTGCCAACAGCTCCGACAGGATCACAGATACGCAGTATTTT. This codes for CANSSDRITDTQYF.

The chain employs TRBV12-3 or TRBV12-4 and TRBJ2-1; 9 bases fit TRBD2. The CDR3 is 13 residues long. The junction had 9 bases not matched to a gene; V was cut back by 10 bases and J by 8 bases. The CDR3 nucleotides are TGTGCCACCCGCAGCGGGGGGCGGGATGAGCAGTTCTTC. Protein sequence: CATRSGGRDEQFF.

This rearrangement joins TRBV5-1 to TRBJ1-6; D gene uncertain. Trimming pared 0 bases from V and 5 bases from J, leaving 9 bases between. Germline V gives CDR1 SGHRS, CDR2 YFSETQ. This CDR3 contains 15 residues. CDR3 bases: TGCGCCAGCAGCTTGGATCCCCCAAATAATTCACCCCTCCACTTT. Protein product: CASSLDPPNNSPLHF.

The chain recombines TRBV4-1 with TRBJ1-1; D unclear. The CDR3 consists of 15 residues. The V end was cut by 0 bases, the J end by 7 bases, with 15 bases between. Per germline, CDR1 MGHRA and CDR2 YSYEKL. The CDR3 nucleotides are TGCGCCAGCAGCCAAGATGCAGTCGGGCTTAATGAAGCTTTCTTT. Amino acid sequence: CASSQDAVGLNEAFF.

This chain joins TRBV2 and TRBJ1-1; D is possibly TRBD1 (6 bases). Looked up from germline, CDR1 is SNHLY and CDR2 is FYNNEI. The CDR3 contains 14 residues. Trimming removed 6 bases from V and 6 bases from J, with 17 bases in between. CDR3 region: CASSPEQGLSEAFF. As DNA, the CDR3 is TGTGCCAGCAGCCCTGAACAGGGTCTGTCTGAAGCTTTCTTT.